This T cell receptor beta chain was sequenced for a study of CXCR3-negative and CXCR3-positive naive CD8 T cells. Across the study: The TRB read total, some 140 million, broke down to about 1.5 +/- 0.3 million reads per library. General study findings and limits: Relative to memory CD8+ cells, whose diversity was much lower, both naive subsets had comparably high diversity. Hydrophobicity was higher for TRB CDR3s found in CXCR3-positive naive cells than in CXCR3-negative naive cells.

Naivety in CD8+ T cells corresponded to a CD45RO-CCR7+CD27+CD95- phenotype. Notes on this clonotype: Its antigen remains unidentified.

The method, 5' RACE with UMI labels, was used to prepare the TRB cDNA libraries. TCRdb reprocessed the 5' RACE reads and keeps a single row for each CDR3 protein, giving no DNA. This sample lists roughly 99,000 distinct CDR3 sequences; its ten largest clones have 1.1%. This CDR3 has 16 residues. Germline V gives CDR1 DFQATT, CDR2 SNEGSKA (reference sequence). Input material: naive CXCR3+ CD8+ T cells from blood. Subset indicated: CD45RO-CCR7+CD27+CD95- naive CD8+ T cells expressing CXCR3 (TNR3+). The source is a human donor in good health. Some clones in this sample may be carry-over from other donors' samples. The chain uses TRBV20-1 and TRBJ1-1; TCRdb gives TRBD1 as the D gene, but with no DNA this cannot be confirmed. Here the CDR3 reads CSARAWPGGSNTEAFF.